This passage covers 25 T cell receptor beta chains from one sample sequenced in a study of molecular identifiers for immune sequencing clone quantification. TCRdb re-analysed the PCR reads in MiXCR, keeping a single row per CDR3 protein. The sample records approximately 670,000 distinct CDR3 sequences, just under 20% being singletons. The sample was naive CD8+ T cells from blood, with Jurkat cell RNA spiked in. Subset given: FACS-sorted CD8+CD4-CCR7+CD45RA+ naive T cells. The receptors originated from a human donor in good health. Some libraries in this study had Jurkat cell RNA spiked in.

This clonotype was seen many times. In nucleotides, the CDR3 is TGTGCCAGCAGCCCTTTAGCGGGAAGCAAAAACATTCAGTACTTC. As protein: CASSPLAGSKNIQYF. The chain is built from TRBV7-9 and TRBJ2-4; 8 bases fit TRBD2. CDR3 length: 15 residues. V shed 5 bases and J 3 bases; nucleotides not matched to a gene: 6. CDR1 and CDR2 from the germline V gene are SEHNR and FQNEAQ (reference sequence).

Ten or more counts support this clonotype. The chain recombines TRBV7-6 with TRBJ2-3; 9 bases agree with TRBD1. Germline V gene sequence: CDR1 SGHVS, CDR2 FNYEAQ. The CDR3 is made up of 15 amino acids. Trimming cost V 4 bases and J 3 bases; bases outside gene matches: 5. The CDR3 nucleotides read TGTGCCAGCAGCTGGGGACAGGGTTTGACAGATACGCAGTATTTT. It specifies CASSWGQGLTDTQYF. The full variable domain, its missing parts supplied by reference TRBV7-6 and TRBJ2-3, is GAGVSQSPRYKVTKRGQDVALRCDPISGHVSLYWYRQALGQGPEFLTYFNYEAQQDKSGLPNDRFSAERPEGSISTLTIQRTEQRDSAMYRCASSWGQGLTDTQYFGPGTRLTVL.

This clonotype was counted ten times or more. This chain links TRBV30 with TRBJ2-1; 9 bases align to TRBD2. The CDR3 extends over 14 amino acids. V lost 4 bases, J lost 4 bases, and 5 bases stayed unmatched. Germline V gene data show CDR1 as GTSNPN and CDR2 as SVGIG (reference sequence). CDR3 region: CAWNPTSGYNEQFF. The CDR3 DNA sequence: TGTGCCTGGAACCCGACTAGCGGATACAATGAGCAGTTCTTC.

With regard to this clonotype: A read error may be the cause here, since a much bigger clone is one base away. V usage is TRBV7-2 and J usage is TRBJ2-7; D is ambiguous. Germline-derived CDR1 and CDR2 are SGHTA and FQGNSA. Trimming cost V 3 bases and J 0 bases, with 12 bases left between them. There are 15 residues in the CDR3. This chain's CDR3 is CASSFIEAASYEQYF. Here the CDR3 DNA reads TGTGCCAGCAGCTTTATCGAGGCTGCCTCCTACGAGCAGTACTTC.

Only a few counts were recorded for this clonotype. The rearrangement links TRBV5-6 to TRBJ1-5, with D maybe TRBD1 (5 bases). Per germline, CDR1 SGHDT and CDR2 YYEEEE. The CDR3 runs to 16 residues. Trimming removed 5 bases from V and 7 bases from J, with 22 bases in between. The CDR3: CASSLWVGGDRQPQHF. CDR3 nucleotide sequence: TGTGCCAGCAGTCTCTGGGTGGGAGGGGATCGCCAGCCCCAGCATTTT. Supplemented by reference TRBV5-6 and TRBJ1-5, the full variable domain reads DAGVTQSPTHLIKTRGQQVTLRCSPKSGHDTVSWYQQALGQGPQFIFQYYEEEERQRGNFPDRFSGHQFPNYSSELNVNALLLGDSALYLCASSLWVGGDRQPQHFGDGTRLSIL.

V usage is TRBV27 and J usage is TRBJ2-5; 14 positions match TRBD2. The CDR3 spans 16 residues. Germline CDR1 is MNHEY and CDR2 is SMNVEV (reference sequence). Trimming cost V 4 bases and J 5 bases; bases outside gene matches: 6. The CDR3 DNA reads as TGTGCCAGCAGTTCCCTCGGACTAGCGGGAGGTGAGACCCAGTACTTC. Translation gives CASSSLGLAGGETQYF.

Concerning this clonotype: A much more abundant neighbour one base away suggests this may be a read error. The chain is built from TRBV7-9 and TRBJ1-6; D is perhaps TRBD1 (5 bases). Per the germline V gene, CDR1 is SEHNR and CDR2 is FQNEAQ (reference sequence). The length of the CDR3 is 13 residues. As DNA, the CDR3 is TGTGCCAGCGGCTTAGGAGGGGCTTCACCCCTCCACTTT. Translated, it gives CASGLGGASPLHF.

The J gene is TRBJ1-2, the V gene TRBV7-9; maybe TRBD1 (5 bases). Trimming took off 8 bases at V and 1 base at J, with 20 bases between the two ends. Germline CDR1 is SEHNR and CDR2 is FQNEAQ (reference sequence). The CDR3 sequence is 16 residues long. As DNA, the CDR3 is TGTGCCAGCGGCTCCACCAGACAGCTCAATAACTATGGCTACACCTTC. Protein product: CASGSTRQLNNYGYTF.

Concerning this clonotype itself: Given a much more abundant clone one base away, this may be a read error. The chain links TRBV19 to TRBJ2-1; 10 bases map to TRBD2. The CDR3 extends over 14 amino acids. Germline-derived CDR1 and CDR2 are LNHDA and SQIVND (reference sequence). Written as DNA, the CDR3 is TGTGCCAGTAGTAGGACTAGCGGAACCAATGAGCAGCTCTTC. This codes for CASSRTSGTNEQLF. The full variable domain, its missing parts supplied by reference TRBV19 and TRBJ2-1, is DGGITQSPKYLFRKEGQNVTLSCEQNLNHDAMYWYRQDPGQGLRLIYYSQIVNDFQKGDIAEGYSVSREKKESFPLTVTSAQKNPTAFYLCASSRTSGTNEQLFGPGTRLTVL.

This clonotype was observed many times. The V and J genes are TRBV7-2 and TRBJ2-7, with D maybe TRBD1 (6 bases). Germline lookup yields CDR1 SGHTA and CDR2 FQGNSA. The CDR3 sequence is 13 residues long. V dropped 5 bases and J dropped 3 bases, with 11 bases sitting between them. CDR3 in DNA: TGTGCCAGCAGCCCCGCCAGGGGCTACGAGCAGTACTTC. Its translation: CASSPARGYEQYF.

This chain uses TRBV6-2 or TRBV6-3 with TRBJ2-3, with 11 bases that match TRBD1. The ends lost 4 bases at V and 4 bases at J; junction bases unmatched: 7. The CDR3 has 16 amino acids. Germline lookup yields CDR1 MNHEY and CDR2 SVGEGT. CDR3 DNA sequence: TGTGCCAGCAGTTTAACCGGACAGGGGGCCGCAGATACGCAGTATTTT. This sequence encodes CASSLTGQGAADTQYF.

Remarks on this clonotype: A much larger clonotype is one base distant, so this may be a read error. The chain couples TRBV6-2 or TRBV6-3 to TRBJ1-1; D might be TRBD1 (5 bases). The CDR3 length is 14 residues. Germline values: CDR1 MNHEY, CDR2 SVGEGT. CDR3 region: CACSLPPGAGEAFF. CDR3 DNA sequence: TGTGCCTGCAGTCTCCCCCCCGGGGCAGGCGAAGCTTTCTTT.

This clonotype has at least ten counts. The chain recombines TRBV6-6 with TRBJ2-1; 9 nucleotides match TRBD2. Trimming removed 4 bases from V and 7 bases from J; junction bases left unmatched: 11. Germline loops: CDR1 MNHNY, CDR2 SVGAGI (reference sequence). The CDR3 runs to 16 residues. The CDR3 DNA is TGTGCCAGCAGTTCCTATAGCGGGAGCTTGATGAATGAGCAGTTCTTC. This gives the protein CASSSYSGSLMNEQFF.

This clonotype was found a few times. V usage is TRBV27 and J usage is TRBJ2-7, with 8 bases fitting TRBD1. This CDR3 has 13 residues. In germline, CDR1 is MNHEY, CDR2 SMNVEV (reference sequence). J gave up 6 bases and V 5 bases, and 6 bases lay outside the gene matches. CDR3 region: CASSMTGELEQYF. CDR3 sequence (DNA): TGTGCCAGCAGTATGACAGGGGAACTCGAGCAGTACTTC.

This clonotype was seen at least ten times. This sequence joins TRBV29-1 and TRBJ2-1, with TRBD1 matching over 9 bases. The ends lost 3 bases at V and 10 bases at J; junction bases unmatched: 7. The germline CDR1 and CDR2 sequences are SQVTM and ANQGSEA. The CDR3 has 13 residues. CDR3 DNA sequence: TGCAGCGTTGAGACAGGGGGGGTGGAAGAGCAGTTCTTC. This encodes CSVETGGVEEQFF.

Many counts were recorded for this clonotype. The chain joins TRBV7-9 to TRBJ1-4; 9 nucleotides match TRBD1. V was clipped by 5 bases and J by 2 bases; unmatched bases: 9. The germline V gene has CDR1 SEHNR and CDR2 FQNEAQ (reference sequence). CDR3 length: 17 residues. CDR3 in DNA: TGTGCCAGCAGCCTATTATTACAGGGGGCGACTAATGAAAAACTGTTTTTT. This sequence encodes CASSLLLQGATNEKLFF. Full variable domain (rest looked up from reference TRBV7-9 and TRBJ1-4): DTGVSQNPRHKITKRGQNVTFRCDPISEHNRLYWYRQTLGQGPEFLTYFQNEAQLEKSRLLSDRFSAERPKGSFSTLEIQRTEQGDSAMYLCASSLLLQGATNEKLFFGSGTQLSVL.

The rearrangement links TRBV29-1 to TRBJ2-7; D remains unclear. CDR3 size: 12 residues. The germline V gene encodes CDR1 SQVTM and CDR2 ANQGSEA. V was trimmed by 7 bases and J by 4 bases, leaving 14 bases between them. The CDR3 is CSAKTGGYEQYF. CDR3 bases: TGCAGCGCCAAGACTGGCGGTTACGAGCAGTACTTC.

On this clonotype: This may stem from a read error, because a much larger clone lies one nucleotide away. J is TRBJ1-2 and V is TRBV19; tentatively, D is TRBD1 (5 bases). The V gene lost 3 bases and the J gene lost 9 bases, with 20 bases spanning the gap. This CDR3 region has 15 residues. CDR1 and CDR2 from the germline V gene are LNHDA and SQIVND (reference sequence). DNA for the CDR3: TGTGCCAGTAGTATCTTTTTCGGGGGAGATACTAGCTACACCTTC. It specifies CASSIFFGGDTSYTF.

This clonotype was recorded many times. This chain connects TRBV4-2 to TRBJ2-7; D ambiguous. In germline, CDR1 is LGHNA, CDR2 YNFKEQ. V was pared by 4 bases and J by 5 bases, with 15 bases between. The CDR3 loop spans 14 amino acids. The CDR3 region is CASSPQESRDEQYF. The CDR3 DNA sequence: TGTGCCAGCAGCCCACAAGAGAGCCGCGACGAGCAGTACTTC.

The gene calls are TRBV13 and TRBJ1-1, with TRBD1 matching over 7 bases. The CDR3 has 12 residues. The germline V gene encodes CDR1 PRHDT and CDR2 FYEKMQ (reference sequence). The trim removed 5 bases at V and 7 bases at J, leaving 4 bases unmatched. CDR3 DNA: TGTGCCAGCAGCGCTCGACAGGGTGAAGCTTTCTTT. Its protein is CASSARQGEAFF.

There are many counts of this clonotype. The CDR3 DNA follows: TGTGCCACCACCGCCGGGGCCCGCTCTGGAAACACCATATATTTT. It specifies CATTAGARSGNTIYF. The rearrangement joins TRBV12-3 or TRBV12-4 to TRBJ1-3; D possibly corresponds to TRBD1 (5 bases). V was pared by 10 bases and J by 0 bases, with 16 bases between. CDR3 length equals 15 residues.

Note on this clonotype: This may be a read error, as it is one base from a much larger clone. Because it lacks the conserved phenylalanine or tryptophan at the end, this CDR3 is likely a read error. This chain connects TRBV7-6 to TRBJ2-5, with D unclear. Trimming removed 5 bases from V and 9 bases from J, with 22 bases in between. CDR3 length equals 15 residues. Germline V gene sequence: CDR1 SGHVS, CDR2 FNYEAQ. The CDR3 here is CASSNPVGVSFAQYL. The CDR3 bases are TGTGCCAGCAGCAACCCAGTTGGGGTTAGTTTCGCCCAGTACCTC.

The rearrangement uses TRBV3-1 and TRBJ2-3, with TRBD2 matching 10 bases. The V and J ends lost 4 bases and 5 bases, in that order; junction bases with no gene match: 9. The CDR3 is 16 residues long. Germline-derived CDR1 and CDR2 are LGHDT and YNNKEL (reference sequence). CDR3 region: CASSRLSGGDIDTQYF. The CDR3 nucleotides are TGTGCCAGCAGCCGACTAAGCGGGGGGGATATAGATACGCAGTATTTT.

This clonotype was counted between two and nine times. V usage is TRBV5-4 and J usage is TRBJ2-2, with D possibly TRBD1 on 6 matching bases. Looked up from germline, CDR1 is SGHNT and CDR2 is YYREEE (reference sequence). The CDR3 spans 14 residues. Trimming pared 4 bases from V and 4 bases from J, leaving 11 bases between. The CDR3 region is CASSPETGTGELFF. CDR3 coding DNA: TGTGCCAGCAGCCCCGAGACAGGCACCGGGGAGCTGTTTTTT.

As regards this clonotype: Just one base apart from a much larger clone, this may be a read error. J is TRBJ1-5 and V is TRBV15; D remains unclear. This CDR3 spans 15 amino acids. Germline-derived CDR1 and CDR2 are LNHNV and YYDKDF (reference sequence). CDR3 amino acids: CATSRDRDSNQPRHF. The CDR3 bases are TGTGCCACCAGCAGAGATAGGGATAGCAATCAGCCCCGGCATTTT.